This TCR beta chain comes out of a study of T cell responses to AZD1222 COVID-19 vaccine listed by TCRdb under 2021. Regarding the study in general: AZD1222 recipients with second doses at about 4 weeks or about 12 weeks were pooled, because spike-specific TCR depth and breadth did not differ between schedules. TCR sequencing covered some 250 trial participants: roughly 200 given two doses of AZD1222 and around 25 given two doses of MenACWY control vaccine. Enrollment into the trials was organized by age into subgroups of 18-55, 56-69 and 70-plus years, and those subgroups contained about 160, 30 and 59 TCR-sequenced participants, respectively.

The CDR3, cysteine through phenylalanine, is 14 amino acids long. Of the read, only the CDR3 DNA is kept; its 42 bases are in frame from base 1. CDR1 and CDR2 (LNHDA, SQIVND) derive from the germline V gene (reference sequence). Deletion took 5 bases off V and 1 base off J, with a span of 9 bases between the germline ends. Paper-wide results and their limitations: Conclusions about previously exposed vaccinees are limited, since just five to seven AZD1222 recipients were seropositive for SARS-CoV-2 at baseline. Most participants were white British and females outnumbered males, and the authors suggested that clonal diversity may have been underestimated. No day 14 peak-response samples were available, so repertoires were characterized only after the peak T cell response. Nearly half of unique spike-specific TCRs reportedly recognized epitopes outside regions mutated in the B.1.351 and B.1.1.7 variants. The 56-69-year group was small, and its depth increase did not reach significance, likely because of low power. Vaccine-associated CD4 TCRs spanned the whole spike protein, with dominant responses in regions 160-218 and 743-854. Spike-specific TCR breadth and depth rose significantly after two AZD1222 doses compared with day 0 and with MenACWY recipients.

The time point label, read with the paper, signifies: baseline before first vaccination. Vaccinee samples were obtained from the UK trials COV001 and COV002, which included a single-blind randomized controlled phase 2/3 trial of AZD1222 (ChAdOx1 nCoV-19) in healthy adults. Trial participant PBMC samples were collected at day 0 and day 28 after the second dose for TCRbeta chain sequencing. The CDR3 regions of human TCRbeta chains were subjected to immunosequencing. The published analysis was carried out like this. Repertoire TCRs were matched against a reference library of SARS-CoV-2-specific TCRs generated with the MIRA antigen-specificity platform. Breadth was defined as the fraction of unique TCRs that were SARS-CoV-2-associated. Depth was defined as the fraction of total T cells that were SARS-CoV-2-associated. Using the MIRA data, each spike-specific TCR was assigned both to the spike region to which the TCR was reactive and to a CD4 or CD8 class. Log10-transformed breadth and depth values were compared by one-way ANOVA with Sidak's multiple comparisons tests. The table comes from immuneACCESS by way of TCRdb, which keeps in-frame sequences with V and J called. Part of the clones is missing from these tables; in studies checked, under half for an unresolved V gene and the rest for unknown reasons. V and J calls plus clone size are reproduced from that table; the DNA served to infer D and trimming. The sample table records roughly 100,000 clones; 75% to 95% of these occur just once. The ten largest clones add up to 45% to 55% of the sample.

As regards this clone: Its cognate antigen has yet to be identified. Within one base of it there is no much larger clone, and no base qualities were kept.

The rearranged chain carries TRBV19 and TRBJ1-5; the D region possibly corresponds to TRBD1 (5 bases align). Sequenced here: peripheral blood, sampled on day 0 of AZD1222 vaccination. This receptor was identified in an adult in good health. In nucleotides, the sequence is TGTGCCAGTAGTGGGGGTACAAGCAATCAGCCCCAGCATTTT. Its protein reads: CASSGGTSNQPQHF.